This T cell receptor (beta chain) emerged from a study of human T cells and chemical hapten exposure. Study as a whole: Patients' scalps got diphenylcyclopropenone weekly throughout the approximately 22-week study. Patients having alopecia areata, totalis or universalis were mostly female.

Study-level results: A positive correlation with patch test score was shown by PT1 expanded TCR counts.

This CDR3 region has 14 residues. Trimming left V 7 bases short and J 1 base short, with 10 bases between. Germline assignment: CDR1 MDHEN and CDR2 SYDVKM. From the RACE reads, TCRdb called clonotypes with MiXCR, one entry per CDR3 protein. The table records 100,000 or so distinct CDR3 sequences, around 9.3% of them present only once. Time point denoted: patch test 2, 6 weeks after DPC sensitization. Treatment given: therapeutic diphenylcyclopropenone sensitization with weekly scalp DPC. A few counts support this clonotype. Its antigen is not identified. This receptor was taken from a woman between 35 and 50 years old with alopecia areata. Some clones in this sample may be carry-over from other donors' samples. The sample consisted of whole blood, taken in connection with sensitization to the hapten diphenylcyclopropenone (DPC). The chain employs TRBV28 and TRBJ2-2; possible D gene TRBD2, 5 bases. The CDR3 DNA is TGTGCCAGCACATCAAGCGGGAACACCGGGGAGCTGTTTTTT. This codes for CASTSSGNTGELFF.